These T cell receptor beta chains were read from a single sample in a study of spatial heterogeneity in lung cancer. Using its own MiXCR run on the 5' RACE reads, TCRdb lists one record per CDR3 protein. The sample has over 25,000 distinct CDR3 sequences, 7.1% seen once. This sample comprised lung tumor tissue, obtained at surgery. These receptors all come from a male donor with early-stage non-small cell lung cancer. Both conserved end residues are part of each CDR3. The D gene is left open where the match is weak. The size field is filled for only some rows; it gives once, few, many or a size class.

D,V,size,J,CDR3,DNA
TRBD1,TRBV3-1,.,TRBJ1-3,CASSTQGANTIYF,TGTGCCAGCAGCACACAGGGGGCCAACACCATATATTTT
.,TRBV14,.,TRBJ2-2,CASSQVRGYRTGELFF,TGTGCCAGCAGCCAAGTACGGGGGTATCGGACCGGGGAGCTGTTTTTT
.,TRBV12-3/TRBV12-4,many,TRBJ1-5,CASSEEGYSNQPQHF,TGTGCCAGCAGTGAGGAGGGGTATAGCAATCAGCCCCAGCATTTT
TRBD1,TRBV5-1,.,TRBJ1-2,CASSPRTGNGYTF,TGCGCCAGCAGTCCCCGGACAGGGAATGGCTACACCTTC
.,TRBV18,many,TRBJ1-5,CASSFGAGSNQPQHF,TGTGCCAGCTCATTTGGGGCGGGTAGCAATCAGCCCCAGCATTTT
TRBD1,TRBV28,.,TRBJ2-2,CASSPGGENTGELFF,TGTGCCAGTTCCCCAGGGGGCGAGAACACCGGGGAGCTGTTTTTT
.,TRBV5-1,many,TRBJ2-3,CASSATGFDTDTQYF,TGCGCCAGCAGCGCTACAGGGTTCGACACAGATACGCAGTATTTT
.,TRBV9,hyperexpanded,TRBJ1-6,CASSGGGDNSPLHF,TGTGCCAGCAGCGGCGGAGGGGACAATTCACCCCTCCACTTT
TRBD1,TRBV11-3,many,TRBJ2-2,CASSADRGVTGELFF,TGTGCCAGCAGCGCGGACAGGGGAGTCACCGGGGAGCTGTTTTTT
TRBD1,TRBV6-6,many,TRBJ2-5,CASSSTGGLETQYF,TGTGCCAGCAGTTCCACAGGGGGTCTAGAGACCCAGTACTTC
TRBD2,TRBV28,.,TRBJ2-3,CASSPGTSGYTDTQYF,TGTGCCAGCAGCCCTGGGACTAGCGGTTACACAGATACGCAGTATTTT
TRBD2,TRBV20-1,many,TRBJ2-5,CGGDGDQETQYF,TGCGGGGGGGATGGGGACCAAGAGACCCAGTACTTC
.,TRBV7-9,many,TRBJ2-7,CASSLVGGYEQYF,TGTGCCAGCAGCTTAGTAGGGGGCTACGAGCAGTACTTC
.,TRBV7-2,many,TRBJ1-2,CASSDPQPGRNYGYTF,TGTGCCAGCAGCGACCCACAACCGGGACGGAACTATGGCTACACCTTC
.,TRBV7-9,many,TRBJ2-1,CASSLSGQRQSEQFF,TGTGCCAGCAGCCTTTCCGGGCAACGACAATCGGAGCAGTTCTTC
.,TRBV12-3/TRBV12-4,medium-sized,TRBJ2-2,CASSFYTGELFF,TGTGCCAGCAGTTTCTACACCGGGGAGCTGTTTTTT
.,TRBV7-2,many,TRBJ1-2,CASSLGQRNGYTF,TGTGCCAGCAGCTTAGGTCAGAGAAATGGCTACACCTTC
TRBD2,TRBV28,.,TRBJ2-3,CASSGGVAGWADTQYF,TGTGCCAGCAGTGGGGGGGTAGCTGGATGGGCAGATACGCAGTATTTT
.,TRBV12-3/TRBV12-4,few,TRBJ2-7,CASSLGPQAYEQYF,TGTGCCAGCAGTTTAGGGCCTCAGGCCTACGAGCAGTACTTC
.,TRBV9,.,TRBJ2-2,CASSADPGGVRVGELFF,TGTGCCAGCAGCGCGGACCCCGGCGGGGTTCGAGTCGGGGAGCTGTTTTTT
TRBD1,TRBV9,many,TRBJ1-2,CASSVDDRGVYGYTF,TGTGCCAGCAGCGTAGATGACAGGGGGGTCTATGGCTACACCTTC
.,TRBV28,few,TRBJ1-1,CASSIQLEAFF,TGTGCCAGCAGCATACAACTGGAAGCTTTCTTT
TRBD1,TRBV10-2,many,TRBJ1-1,CASSERGLNTEAFF,TGCGCCAGCAGTGAAAGGGGGCTGAACACTGAAGCTTTCTTT
.,TRBV20-1,few,TRBJ2-7,CSARGVNYEQYF,TGCAGTGCTAGGGGGGTAAATTACGAGCAGTACTTC
.,TRBV4-3,many,TRBJ2-1,CASSQEADNEQFF,TGCGCCAGCAGCCAAGAGGCTGACAATGAGCAGTTCTTC
TRBD1,TRBV27,.,TRBJ1-2,CASSLTGGAGYGYTF,TGTGCCAGCAGTTTAACAGGGGGCGCTGGGTATGGCTACACCTTC
TRBD2,TRBV14,few,TRBJ2-7,CASSRGTSGGARYEQYF,TGTGCCAGCAGCCGAGGGACTAGCGGGGGGGCCAGATACGAGCAGTACTTC